These 9 T cell receptor beta chains were all obtained from the same sample, sequenced in a study of T cells expressing NK-cell markers (dated by TCRdb to the early 2020s). Library preparation employed 5' RACE. TCRdb records Illumina HiSeq 2000 as the sequencer. Each CDR3 protein sequence appears as one entry after TCRdb reprocessed the reads, and no DNA is included. This sample's clone table shows approximately 150,000 distinct CDR3 sequences. The top ten clones comprise 12% of the sample. Sequencing used blood T cells: a sorted CD56 or NKG2C T cell subset, CD4+ or CD8+ T cells, or bulk PBMC T cells (not recorded which). The receptors stem from a man aged 18 to 29 in good health. Donor details come from another sample of the same person, matched by shared clones.

The rearrangement joins TRBV2 to TRBJ2-7; lacking DNA, the TRBD1 call made by TCRdb goes unchecked. This CDR3 contains 14 residues. Per the germline V gene, CDR1 is SNHLY and CDR2 is FYNNEI. The CDR3 spells CASSGTLGSYEQYF.

The genes are TRBV29-1 and TRBJ2-7; without DNA, the TCRdb call of TRBD2 cannot be checked. Germline CDR1 SQVTM, CDR2 ANQGSEA. The CDR3 sequence is 15 residues long. Here the CDR3 reads CSVEGTSGRESEQYF.

The J gene is TRBJ2-5, the V gene TRBV28; TCRdb indicates TRBD2, and absent DNA this call remains unverified. CDR1 is MDHEN and CDR2 is SYDVKM in the germline V gene. The CDR3 has 13 amino acids. The CDR3 spells CASAGGREETQYF.

The chain recombines TRBV13 with TRBJ2-5; the D gene TCRdb calls, TRBD2, cannot be checked with no DNA. Germline CDR1 and CDR2: PRHDT and FYEKMQ (reference sequence). This CDR3 has 14 amino acids. CDR3 protein: CASSDLRGGETQYF. The full variable domain, completed using reference TRBV13 and TRBJ2-5, is AAGVIQSPRHLIKEKRETATLKCYPIPRHDTVYWYQQGPGQDPQFLISFYEKMQSDKGSIPDRFSAQQFSDYHSELNMSSLELGDSALYFCASSDLRGGETQYFGPGTRLLVL.

The chain combines TRBV18 with TRBJ2-7; TCRdb lists TRBD1, though no DNA is available to test this call. Germline V gene sequence: CDR1 KGHSH, CDR2 LQKENI. The CDR3 spans 15 residues. CDR3 sequence reads: CASSPGQGMSYEQYF.

The chain links TRBV9 to TRBJ2-2. The CDR3 runs 13 residues. Germline-derived CDR1 and CDR2 are SGDLS and YYNGEE. CDR3 in amino acids: CASSAGLTGELFF. Using reference TRBV9 and TRBJ2-2 for the parts outside the CDR3, the full variable domain is DSGVTQTPKHLITATGQRVTLRCSPRSGDLSVYWYQQSLDQGLQFLIQYYNGEERAKGNILERFSAQQFPDLHSELNLSSLELGDSALYFCASSAGLTGELFFGEGSRLTVL.

This rearrangement joins TRBV6-5 to TRBJ2-2; TCRdb's D call of TRBD1 is untestable without DNA. Germline CDR1 MNHEY, CDR2 SVGAGI. The CDR3 is made up of 15 amino acids. CDR3 residues: CASSYALGGTGELFF.

CDR3 loop: CATTGLAGPDTQYF. The V call is TRBV15, the J call TRBJ2-3; without DNA, the TCRdb call of TRBD2 cannot be checked. CDR1 LNHNV and CDR2 YYDKDF come from the germline V gene (reference sequence). CDR3 length: 14 amino acids.

The chain combines TRBV7-2 with TRBJ2-5; TCRdb's D call of TRBD2 is untestable without DNA. CDR1 and CDR2 from the germline V gene are SGHTA and FQGNSA. CDR3 length: 15 amino acids. The CDR3 here is CASSLGVMARVTQYF. The full variable domain, with the rest looked up from reference TRBV7-2 and TRBJ2-5, is GAGVSQSPSNKVTEKGKDVELRCDPISGHTALYWYRQSLGQGLEFLIYFQGNSAPDKSGLPSDRFSAERTGGSVSTLTIQRTQQEDSAVYLCASSLGVMARVTQYFGPGTRLLVL.